Below, one T cell receptor (beta chain) is given with its context. This CDR3 is also generated by other DNA sequences in the sample. This record comes from a study of T cell responses to AZD1222 COVID-19 vaccine. Using immunoSEQ multiplex PCR, the repertoire was profiled, and TCRdb retains in-frame clones only, with some absent. The data contain 150,000 to 200,000 clones, 85% to 90% of them seen just once; the ten biggest clones take up approximately 1.6%. With 3 bases removed from V and 1 base from J, the gap between germline ends came to 5 bases. The CDR3 sequence is 13 residues long. The germline V gene encodes CDR1 KGHSH and CDR2 LQKENI.

This clonotype was sampled from an adult in good health. The source material was peripheral blood, sampled on day 0 of AZD1222 vaccination. V gene TRBV18 combines with J gene TRBJ2-3; D ambiguous. The CDR3 spells CASSPRGTDTQYF. The CDR3 DNA reads as TGTGCCAGCTCACCCCGCGGCACAGATACGCAGTATTTT.